This T cell receptor beta chain was identified during a study of cytomegalovirus exposure and HLA in healthy donors. Study details: From donors who were HLA-typed, an early data release held around 80 million unique TCRs. Findings and limits, study-wide: Highly shared sequence variants in one cluster were likely a sequencing artifact. A link between a missense DCLRE1C variant and TCR beta V- and J-gene trimming emerged from a later analysis. Productive rates of about 87% or about 30% were seen for most TCR beta V segments in an earlier analysis.

Turning to this clone: Its antigen is not known.

The CDR3 covers 15 residues. The germline CDR1 and CDR2 sequences are SGHDT and YYEEEE. With 4 bases clipped from V and 1 base from J, the junction kept 7 bases outside the gene matches. Use of 60 Vbeta and 13 Jbeta primers characterized the PCR. Method: immunoSEQ multiplex PCR; TCRdb's copy keeps in-frame clones and lacks some. The sample includes 120,000 or so clones, about two thirds of them seen just once. This chain links TRBV5-6 with TRBJ1-1; 7 positions agree with TRBD1. The sample consisted of PBMCs. The sequence was collected from a young man in good health and CMV-seronegative. CDR3 in amino acids: CASSDRQGENTEAFF. The CDR3 DNA sequence: TGTGCCAGCAGCGACCGACAGGGAGAGAACACTGAAGCTTTCTTT.